The 29 T cell receptor beta chains below all came from one sample that was sequenced in a study of regulatory T cells in long-lasting Graves disease. Libraries of TCR beta came from iRepertoire HTBI primers plus Arm-PCR of CDR3 regions. One entry per CDR3 protein, called by TCRdb with MiXCR from the multiplex PCR reads. This table has some 340,000 distinct CDR3 sequences, about 11% appearing once. Indicated time point: newly diagnosed GD, antithyroid drugs for less than 3 months. The TCR library was made from RNA extracted from PBMCs. This sample also belongs to another study, concerning T cells in Graves' hyperthyroidism and ophthalmopathy.

The sequencing used peripheral blood mononuclear cells (PBMCs), collected at new diagnosis, from a patient treated with antithyroid drugs. Receptors originate from a woman between 18 and 30 years old with Graves disease.

This clonotype was seen at least ten times. This chain connects TRBV7-2 to TRBJ2-2, with D perhaps matching TRBD2 (5 bases). Per germline, CDR1 SGHTA and CDR2 FQGNSA. The ends were cut back, 4 bases at V and 7 bases at J, with 10 bases in the middle. The CDR3 totals 13 residues. The CDR3 spells CASSSFEGGELFF. Here the CDR3 DNA reads TGTGCCAGCAGCTCCTTTGAGGGCGGGGAGCTGTTTTTT.

This clonotype was seen only once. Since a much larger clone is just one base distant, this may be a read error. The V gene is TRBV6-2 or TRBV6-3, the J gene TRBJ2-5; D is uncertain. CDR1 and CDR2 from the germline V gene are MNHEY and SVGEGT. The CDR3 is 15 amino acids. The germline V and J ends were trimmed by 6 bases and 3 bases, with 17 bases remaining between them. In DNA, the CDR3 is TGTGCCAGCAGCCGCAGTCTCGGAAGGGAAGAGACCCAGTACTTC. The encoded protein is CASSRSLGREETQYF.

This clonotype has at least ten counts. The V gene is TRBV20-1, the J gene TRBJ2-7, with D perhaps TRBD2 (5 bases). Germline assignment: CDR1 DFQATT and CDR2 SNEGSKA (reference sequence). The CDR3 has 14 residues. The V gene lost 6 bases and the J gene lost 1 base, with 16 bases spanning the gap. The CDR3 here is CSAAKSGTSYEQYF. Written as DNA, the CDR3 is TGCAGTGCAGCGAAGAGCGGTACTTCCTACGAGCAGTACTTC.

This chain connects TRBV11-2 to TRBJ2-7; 10 bases map to TRBD1. The V gene's germline CDR1 is SGHAT and CDR2 FQNNGV. V gave up 9 bases and J gave up 0 bases; unmatched junction bases: 8. This CDR3 spans 15 amino acids. Written as DNA, the CDR3 is TGTGCCAGTCAATCCCGGACAGGGGGCTCCTACGAGCAGTACGTC. Its protein is CASQSRTGGSYEQYV.

This clonotype occurred many times. The rearrangement links TRBV12-3 or TRBV12-4 to TRBJ2-3; D possibly corresponds to TRBD1 (5 bases). The V and J ends lost 2 bases and 3 bases respectively, with 6 bases between them. The CDR3 is made up of 13 amino acids. The CDR3 loop is CASSLQGTDTQYF. The CDR3 DNA follows: TGTGCCAGCAGTTTACAGGGAACAGATACGCAGTATTTT.

The chain joins TRBV3-1 to TRBJ2-7; the D is unclear. The CDR3 contains 18 residues. Germline CDR1 LGHDT, CDR2 YNNKEL (reference sequence). Trimming took off 4 bases at V and 0 bases at J, with 22 bases between the two ends. CDR3 in DNA: TGTGCCAGCAGCCCCGGTAGTGTCGCCACCACCCACTCCTACGAGCAGTACTTC. Protein: CASSPGSVATTHSYEQYF.

This clonotype was recorded at least ten times. The rearrangement links TRBV3-2 to TRBJ2-1; TRBD2, the table's D call, lacks a check against the DNA. TRBV3-2 is annotated as a pseudogene. The CDR3 is made up of 17 amino acids. The CDR3, as DNA: TGTGCCAGCAGCCCTTGGACTAGCGGGGGGTATTACAATGAGCAGTTCTTC. Residues: CASSPWTSGGYYNEQFF.

This clonotype was picked up a small number of times. V gene TRBV11-2 combines with J gene TRBJ1-6, with unresolved D. The CDR3 consists of 16 residues. Per the germline V gene, CDR1 is SGHAT and CDR2 is FQNNGV. The ends were cut back, 1 base at V and 4 bases at J, with 11 bases in the middle. The CDR3 region is CASSLGPEPYNSPLHF. The CDR3, as DNA: TGTGCCAGCAGCTTAGGGCCGGAACCTTATAATTCACCCCTCCACTTT.

V is TRBV12-3 or TRBV12-4 and J is TRBJ2-7; the D call may be TRBD1 or TRBD2 (5 bases each). CDR3 length: 16 amino acids. The ends were cut back, 5 bases at V and 3 bases at J, with 20 bases in the middle. The CDR3 here is CASSPSKPSGGYEQYF. The CDR3 DNA is TGTGCCAGCAGTCCTTCGAAGCCTAGTGGGGGCTACGAGCAGTACTTC.

This clonotype was found many times. CDR3 loop: CASSLGWTGTYEQYF. DNA for the CDR3: TGTGCCAGCAGCTTAGGGTGGACAGGCACCTACGAGCAGTACTTC. This chain links TRBV7-2 with TRBJ2-7; 7 bases agree with TRBD1. Germline CDR1 SGHTA, CDR2 FQGNSA. The length of the CDR3 is 15 residues. After removal of 1 base from V and 2 bases from J, the junction contained 5 bases not matched to a gene.

This clonotype occurred many times. V usage is TRBV28 and J usage is TRBJ1-4, with D perhaps TRBD1 (6 bases). The V and J ends lost 6 bases and 5 bases respectively, with 19 bases between them. CDR1 MDHEN and CDR2 SYDVKM come from the germline V gene. CDR3 size: 16 residues. CDR3 in DNA: TGTGCCAGCAGCTTGATCGGGGGGCATACAAATGAAAAACTGTTTTTT. This gives the protein CASSLIGGHTNEKLFF. Together with reference TRBV28 and TRBJ1-4, the CDR3 gives the full variable domain: DVKVTQSSRYLVKRTGEKVFLECVQDMDHENMFWYRQDPGLGLRLIYFSYDVKMKEKGDIPEGYSVSREKKERFSLILESASTNQTSMYLCASSLIGGHTNEKLFFGSGTQLSVL.

This clonotype has ten or more counts. The chain recombines TRBV7-9 with TRBJ2-7, with D unresolved. Trimming took off 5 bases at V and 2 bases at J, with 10 bases between the two ends. This CDR3 spans 13 amino acids. The V gene's germline CDR1 is SEHNR and CDR2 FQNEAQ (reference sequence). CDR3 residues: CASSLAMTYEQYV. CDR3 coding DNA: TGTGCCAGCAGCCTTGCGATGACCTACGAGCAGTACGTC.

This clonotype was seen ten or more times. DNA of the CDR3: TGTGCCAGCACCCGCAGGAGGGGGAATCAGCCCCAGCATTTT. Protein product: CASTRRRGNQPQHF. The gene calls are TRBV28 and TRBJ1-5; a weak D match, TRBD1 (6 bases). Per germline, CDR1 MDHEN and CDR2 SYDVKM. This CDR3 region has 14 residues. The V end lost 7 bases, the J end lost 4 bases, and 14 bases lay between the germline ends.

This clonotype was counted between two and nine times. This chain connects TRBV7-9 to TRBJ1-2, with D unclear. This CDR3 region has 17 residues. Trimming removed 0 bases at V and 0 bases at J, with 14 bases between. Germline V gene lookup returns CDR1 SEHNR and CDR2 FQNEAQ (reference sequence). For the CDR3, the DNA is TGTGCCAGCAGCTTAGCCGAGGTCCTTTTTGCTAACTATGGCTACACCTTC. Translated: CASSLAEVLFANYGYTF.

The genes are TRBV6-2 or TRBV6-3 and TRBJ1-4; D possibly corresponds to TRBD1 (5 bases). Germline loops: CDR1 MNHEY, CDR2 SVGEGT. This CDR3 has 13 residues. V dropped 7 bases and J dropped 4 bases, with 10 bases sitting between them. CDR3 protein: CASNQDINEKLFF. Here the CDR3 DNA reads TGTGCCAGCAATCAGGACATTAATGAAAAACTGTTTTTT.

At least ten counts were recorded for this clonotype. V and J are TRBV7-3 and TRBJ1-1; D perhaps matches TRBD1 (5 bases). The CDR3 has 15 residues. V was shortened by 5 bases and J by 7 bases, with 20 bases between the two germline ends. Germline CDR1 is SGHTA and CDR2 is FQGTGA. The DNA of the CDR3 is TGTGCCAGCAGCAGAGGGGACGGACGTTTAGGTGAAGCTTTCTTT. As protein: CASSRGDGRLGEAFF.

Remarks on this clonotype: This may come from a read error, since a much larger clone is one base off. This chain connects TRBV20-1 to TRBJ2-1, with D unclear. The DNA end favors TRBJ2-7, so the J call may be wrong. CDR1 and CDR2 from the germline V gene are DFQATT and SNEGSKA (reference sequence). The CDR3 spans 13 residues. CDR3: CSARSSTNNEQYF. Written as DNA, the CDR3 is TGCAGTGCTAGATCCTCAACTAACAATGAGCAGTACTTC.

At least ten counts were recorded for this clonotype. V gene TRBV27 combines with J gene TRBJ2-7; no definite D call. Germline loops: CDR1 MNHEY, CDR2 SMNVEV (reference sequence). The CDR3 covers 14 residues. V lost 8 bases to trimming and J lost 0 bases, with 14 bases between them. The CDR3 region is CASRNSLFSYEQYF. The CDR3 DNA reads as TGTGCCAGCCGTAATAGTCTTTTCTCCTACGAGCAGTACTTC.

Regarding this clonotype: Since a far larger clone is one base different, this is likely a read error. The chain links TRBV12-3 or TRBV12-4 to TRBJ2-6; tentative D call: TRBD2 (6 bases). The length of the CDR3 is 15 residues. CDR3 DNA: TGTGCCGGCAGTCTGGAGGGTTCTGGGGCCAACGTCCTGACTTTC. It translates to CAGSLEGSGANVLTF.

In its sample, this clonotype was seen many times. DNA of the CDR3: TGTGCCACCAGCAGAGAAAGGACCAAGCAGTTCTTC. The encoded protein is CATSRERTKQFF. The chain has TRBV15 and TRBJ2-1; no firm D call. The CDR3 is 12 residues long. V dropped 0 bases and J dropped 11 bases, with 8 bases sitting between them. Germline CDR1 LNHNV, CDR2 YYDKDF (reference sequence).

This clonotype was recorded at least ten times. J is TRBJ2-3 and V is TRBV7-2; D remains ambiguous. The germline CDR1 and CDR2 sequences are SGHTA and FQGNSA. Trimming pared 4 bases from V and 3 bases from J, leaving 5 bases between. The CDR3 sequence is 12 residues long. CDR3 in DNA: TGTGCCAGCAGCTCGATTACAGATACGCAGTATTTT. Its protein is CASSSITDTQYF.

V usage is TRBV27 and J usage is TRBJ2-1; the D is unclear. Per the germline V gene, CDR1 is MNHEY and CDR2 is SMNVEV (reference sequence). CDR3 length equals 14 residues. Trimming took 4 bases from V and 3 from J, leaving 10 bases between them. The CDR3 protein is CASSYRWGYNEQFF. The CDR3 DNA reads TGTGCCAGCAGTTACCGGTGGGGCTACAATGAGCAGTTCTTC.

This clonotype appeared many times. A junction boundary mismatches the germline segment, possibly from a read error. This sequence joins TRBV7-2 and TRBJ2-7; 8 bases align to TRBD2. The CDR3 length is 15 residues. Germline values: CDR1 SGHTA, CDR2 FQGNSA. Here the CDR3 reads CASSLRREGSHEQYF. CDR3 nucleotides: TGTGCCAGCAGCTTACGACGGGAGGGCTCCCACGAGCAGTACTTC. Based on the CDR3 plus reference TRBV7-2 and TRBJ2-7, the full variable domain is GAGVSQSPSNKVTEKGKDVELRCDPISGHTALYWYRQSLGQGLEFLIYFQGNSAPDKSGLPSDRFSAERTGGSVSTLTIQRTQQEDSAVYLCASSLRREGSHEQYFGPGTRLTVT.

This clonotype was observed many times. The chain links TRBV6-5 to TRBJ2-1; a weak D match, TRBD1 (6 bases). Germline-derived CDR1 and CDR2 are MNHEY and SVGAGI. Trimming left V 2 bases short and J 2 bases short, with 16 bases between. This CDR3 is 17 amino acids long. The CDR3 spells CASSYPLGQSPYNEQFF. The CDR3 nucleotides read TGTGCCAGCAGTTACCCATTAGGACAGAGTCCCTACAATGAGCAGTTCTTC.

V is TRBV7-9 and J is TRBJ2-1, with TRBD2 matching over 14 bases. The CDR3 loop spans 19 amino acids. The V and J ends lost 3 bases and 7 bases, in that order; junction bases with no gene match: 14. Germline-derived CDR1 and CDR2 are SEHNR and FQNEAQ (reference sequence). CDR3 sequence (DNA): TGTGCCAGCAGCTTCGGGGGTTTGACGACTAGCGGGAGGGCTAATGAGCAGTTCTTC. It translates to CASSFGGLTTSGRANEQFF.

The chain has TRBV13 and TRBJ1-6, with D unresolved. This CDR3 contains 15 residues. V was cut by 1 base and J by 5 bases, with 9 bases left in between. Per the germline V gene, CDR1 is PRHDT and CDR2 is FYEKMQ (reference sequence). As DNA, the CDR3 is TGTGCCAGCAGCTTAGCTTGGCAGAATAATTCACCCCTCCACTTT. Its translation: CASSLAWQNNSPLHF.

This clonotype turned up a few times. J is TRBJ2-1 and V is TRBV29-1, with D perhaps matching TRBD2 (6 bases). The CDR3 runs 15 residues. With 1 base removed from V and 4 bases from J, the gap between germline ends came to 14 bases. The germline CDR1 and CDR2 sequences are SQVTM and ANQGSEA. The CDR3 is CSVEGGGNTYNEQFF. The DNA for the CDR3 is TGCAGCGTTGAAGGTGGGGGGAATACATACAATGAGCAGTTCTTC.

This clonotype was found a few times. One junction end disagrees with the germline gene, perhaps due to a read error. The chain carries TRBV12-3 or TRBV12-4 and TRBJ2-4; D might be TRBD1 or TRBD2, each matching 5 bases. This CDR3 comprises 17 residues. CDR3 loop: CASSLGGTPNSKNIQCF. Written as DNA, the CDR3 is TGTGCCAGCAGTTTGGGTGGGACCCCGAATTCCAAAAACATTCAGTGCTTC.

The genes are TRBV20-1 and TRBJ2-4, with D maybe TRBD2 (5 bases). CDR3 length equals 14 residues. Germline V CDR1 and CDR2: DFQATT, SNEGSKA (reference sequence). The ends were cut back, 8 bases at V and 0 bases at J, with 14 bases in the middle. CDR3 residues: CSLRTVLAKNIQYF. The CDR3 DNA follows: TGCAGTCTCCGGACTGTCCTAGCCAAAAACATTCAGTACTTC.